Listed here are 9 T cell receptor beta chains from one sample, sequenced in a study of shared T cell receptors in the human thymus. Generated by immunoSEQ multiplex PCR, the TCRdb table keeps only in-frame clones and is missing some. The repertoire holds under 700,000 clones, with 75% to 85% as singletons. This same sample was also part of a study on human thymus T cells.

Material: thymocytes. The receptor set was obtained from a boy younger than two with a congenital heart defect.

As to this clone: A read error may account for a junction end that differs from germline. The chain is built from TRBV5-6 and TRBJ2-2; TRBD2 matches at 7 bases. Germline loops: CDR1 SGHDT, CDR2 YYEEEE. The CDR3 loop spans 14 amino acids. CDR3 sequence (DNA): TGTGCCAGCAGCTCCACCGTAGACCCCGGGGAGCGGGGATGG. Amino acid sequence: CASSSTVDPGERGW. Full variable domain (missing parts from reference TRBV5-6 and TRBJ2-2): DAGVTQSPTHLIKTRGQQVTLRCSPKSGHDTVSWYQQALGQGPQFIFQYYEEEERQRGNFPDRFSGHQFPNYSSELNVNALLLGDSALYLCASSSTVDPGERGWGEGSRLTVL.

This clone has a handful of counts. J is TRBJ2-1 and V is TRBV4-3; D is perhaps TRBD2 (5 bases). The germline V and J ends were trimmed by 0 bases and 3 bases, with 12 bases remaining between them. This CDR3 region has 16 residues. Germline V lookup: CDR1 LGHNA, CDR2 YSLEER. Written as DNA, the CDR3 is TGCGCCAGCAGCCAAGAAGGACTTTCCCGCTACAATGAGCAGTTCTTC. Translating gives CASSQEGLSRYNEQFF.

Of note for this clone: The junction departs from the called germline gene at one end, perhaps through a read error. The chain carries TRBV18 and TRBJ2-7, with 9 bases identical to TRBD1. Looked up from germline, CDR1 is KGHSH and CDR2 is LQKENI. This CDR3 is built from 13 residues. CDR3 DNA sequence: TGTGCCAGCTCACCACCGGGACAGGGACCAAGGCACTTC. It specifies CASSPPGQGPRHF.

This clone was seen a handful of times. The same CDR3 also results from other DNA sequences found in this sample. V usage is TRBV6-1 and J usage is TRBJ2-7; 7 bases fit TRBD1. This CDR3 spans 14 amino acids. Germline V lookup: CDR1 MNHNS, CDR2 SASEGT. Trimming at V came to 5 bases and at J to 2 bases, leaving 6 bases not matched to a gene. CDR3 nucleotide sequence: TGTGCCAGCAGTCCCCGGGACAGAGCCTACGAGCAGTACTTC. Translating it yields CASSPRDRAYEQYF.

The chain links TRBV6-4 to TRBJ2-5, with D possibly TRBD1 on 6 matching bases. Trimming took off 2 bases at V and 5 bases at J, with 12 bases between the two ends. The CDR3 has 14 amino acids. The germline CDR1 and CDR2 sequences are MRHNA and SNTAGT. The CDR3 sequence: CASSDTGLKETQYF. For the CDR3, the DNA is TGTGCCAGCAGTGACACAGGGTTGAAGGAGACCCAGTACTTC.

The rearrangement uses TRBV10-3 and TRBJ2-3, with 9 bases matching TRBD2. Germline loops: CDR1 ENHRY, CDR2 SYGVKD. This CDR3 is 18 amino acids long. V trimming: 2 bases; J trimming: 0 bases; junction bases outside the gene matches: 9. The CDR3 bases are TGTGCCATCAGTGAGAGGGGTCTAGCGGGAAACAGCACAGATACGCAGTATTTT. Protein sequence: CAISERGLAGNSTDTQYF.

The rearrangement joins TRBV7-2 to TRBJ2-5; 7 bases agree with TRBD2. CDR1 and CDR2 (germline): SGHTA, FQGNSA. J was trimmed by 10 bases and V by 5 bases; bases with no gene match: 16. The CDR3 length is 15 residues. CDR3 coding DNA: TGTGCCAGCAGCCAAGGGACTACCCCTTCGTGGGGCCAGTACTTC. Translating it yields CASSQGTTPSWGQYF. Full variable domain (outside the CDR3, taken from reference TRBV7-2 and TRBJ2-5): GAGVSQSPSNKVTEKGKDVELRCDPISGHTALYWYRQSLGQGLEFLIYFQGNSAPDKSGLPSDRFSAERTGGSVSTLTIQRTQQEDSAVYLCASSQGTTPSWGQYFGPGTRLLVL.

CDR3 nucleotides: TGTGCCAGCAGCTTAGCCCACTATAGCAATCAGCCCCAGCATTTT. The encoded protein is CASSLAHYSNQPQHF. The chain uses TRBV7-2 and TRBJ1-5; D is undetermined. CDR1 is SGHTA and CDR2 is FQGNSA in the germline V gene. The CDR3 length is 15 residues. V lost 0 bases to trimming and J lost 0 bases, with 6 bases between them.

The chain couples TRBV4-1 to TRBJ2-3, with 15 bases matching TRBD2. This CDR3 spans 19 amino acids. The V gene end was trimmed by 1 base and the J gene end by 0 bases; junction bases not matched to a gene: 5. The germline V gene encodes CDR1 MGHRA and CDR2 YSYEKL. The CDR3 bases are TGCGCCAGCAGCCAAGGACGGGGACTAGCGGGGGGTAGCACAGATACGCAGTATTTT. Its translation: CASSQGRGLAGGSTDTQYF.